This TCR beta chain was sequenced for a study of blood T cells in healthy people across ages. This clonotype was detected only a few times. Its antigen is as yet unknown. PCR was performed a second time for roughly 7 to 11 cycles using a sample-barcoded 5' primer and a J-beta primer mix. TCRdb processed the 5' RACE reads anew with MiXCR; each CDR3 protein has one entry. Of roughly 860,000 distinct CDR3 sequences listed, around 62% are singletons. The CDR3 is made up of 13 amino acids. With 2 bases removed from V and 5 bases from J, the gap between germline ends came to 7 bases. Germline V gene sequence: CDR1 KGHSH, CDR2 LQKENI. Study-wide points: Estimates based on one million T cells were treated as lower bounds.

This chain links TRBV18 with TRBJ1-5, with D perhaps TRBD1 (5 bases). The sequence derives from a man aged 30 to 39 in good health. Sequencing used blood. The CDR3 loop reads CASSPAGDQPQHF. The CDR3 nucleotides read TGTGCCAGCTCACCAGCGGGGGATCAGCCCCAGCATTTT.